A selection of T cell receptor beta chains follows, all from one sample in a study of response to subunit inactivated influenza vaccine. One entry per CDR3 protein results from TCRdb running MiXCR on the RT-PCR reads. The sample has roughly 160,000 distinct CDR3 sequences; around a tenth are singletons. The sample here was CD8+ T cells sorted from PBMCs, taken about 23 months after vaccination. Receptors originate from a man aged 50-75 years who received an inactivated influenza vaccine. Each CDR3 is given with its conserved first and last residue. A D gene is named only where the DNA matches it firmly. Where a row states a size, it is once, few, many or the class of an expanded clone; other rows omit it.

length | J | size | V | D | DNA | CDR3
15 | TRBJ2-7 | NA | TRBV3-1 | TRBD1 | TGTGCCAGCAGCCCCCGTACAGGGGGCCGGGGGGAGCAGTACTTC | CASSPRTGGRGEQYF
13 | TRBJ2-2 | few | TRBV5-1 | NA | TGCGCCAGCAGCCAGGACAGAACCGGGGAGCTGTTTTTT | CASSQDRTGELFF
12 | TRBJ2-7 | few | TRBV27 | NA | TGTGCCAAGTTTAGTGGGTATGACGAGCAGTACTTC | CAKFSGYDEQYF
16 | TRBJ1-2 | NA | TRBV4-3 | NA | TGCGCCAGCAGCCAAGACACCGGGACGGCCGCTCCTGGCTACACCTTC | CASSQDTGTAAPGYTF
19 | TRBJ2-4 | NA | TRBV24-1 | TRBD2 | TGTGCCACCACGGGACTAGCGGGAGGCTATGAAAGGGCCAAAAACATTCAGTACTTC | CATTGLAGGYERAKNIQYF
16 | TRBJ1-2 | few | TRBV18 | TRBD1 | TGTGCCAGCTCACCGCTCCCGGGACAGGGGCCGGATGGCTACACCTTC | CASSPLPGQGPDGYTF
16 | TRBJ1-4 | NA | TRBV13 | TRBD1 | TGTGCCAGCAGCCCTAAAAACCGGGACAGGGGGGAAAAACTGTTTTTT | CASSPKNRDRGEKLFF
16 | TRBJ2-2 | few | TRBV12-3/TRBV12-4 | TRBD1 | TGTGCCAGCAGTCCCGAGTGGGACAGGGGAATCGGGGAGCTGTTTTTT | CASSPEWDRGIGELFF
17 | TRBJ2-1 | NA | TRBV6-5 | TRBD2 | TGTGCCAGCAGTTATCCCGTTAGCGGGGGGGCTTACAATGAGCAGTTCTTC | CASSYPVSGGAYNEQFF
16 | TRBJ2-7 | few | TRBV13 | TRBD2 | TGTGCCAGCAGCCTCTCGGGACTAGCGGGGGGATACGAGCAGTACTTC | CASSLSGLAGGYEQYF
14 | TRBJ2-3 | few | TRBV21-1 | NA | TGTGCCAGCAGCAACCGGGAGGCCGGAGATACGCAGTATTTT | CASSNREAGDTQYF
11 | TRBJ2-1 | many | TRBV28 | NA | TGTGCCAGCAGCCCCTCCCATGAGCAGTTCTTC | CASSPSHEQFF
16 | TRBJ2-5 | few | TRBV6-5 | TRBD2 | TGTGCCAGCAGTTACGGGTCGGGAGGGGGGCAAGAGACCCAGTACTTC | CASSYGSGGGQETQYF
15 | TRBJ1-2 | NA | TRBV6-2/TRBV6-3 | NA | TGTGCCAGCAGTTACTCCCCCGGGGCAGACTATGGCTACACCTTC | CASSYSPGADYGYTF
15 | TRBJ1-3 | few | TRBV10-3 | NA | TGTGCCATCAAGATCTCCGGTGACTCTGGAAACACCATATATTTT | CAIKISGDSGNTIYF
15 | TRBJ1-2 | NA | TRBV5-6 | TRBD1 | TGTGCCAGCAGCTTGCTGCCACAGGGGGACTATGGCTACACCTTC | CASSLLPQGDYGYTF
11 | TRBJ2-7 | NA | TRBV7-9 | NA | TGTGCCAGCAGCTTCTCGAACGAGCAGTACTTC | CASSFSNEQYF
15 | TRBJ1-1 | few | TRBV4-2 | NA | TGTGCCAGCAGCCAAGAACAGGGCGTGAACACTGAAGCTTTCTTT | CASSQEQGVNTEAFF
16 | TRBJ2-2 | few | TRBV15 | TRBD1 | TGTGCCACCAGCAGAGATCAGCAGGGGGCAATCGGGGAGCTGTTTTTT | CATSRDQQGAIGELFF
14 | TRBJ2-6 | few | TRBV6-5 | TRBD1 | TGTGCCAGCAGTTCGGGACAGGGTGACAACGTCCTGACTTTC | CASSSGQGDNVLTF
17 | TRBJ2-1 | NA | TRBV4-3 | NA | TGCGCCAGCAGCCAAGACGGTGGCGGGGTACCATACAATGAGCAGTTCTTC | CASSQDGGGVPYNEQFF
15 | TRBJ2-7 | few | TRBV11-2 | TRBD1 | TGTGCCAGCAGCTTAGGACAGGGGGTCGCCTACGAGCAGTACTTC | CASSLGQGVAYEQYF
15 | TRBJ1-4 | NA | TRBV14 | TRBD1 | TGTGCCAGCAGCCTACGGACAGGGGGCTATGAAAAACTGTTTTTT | CASSLRTGGYEKLFF
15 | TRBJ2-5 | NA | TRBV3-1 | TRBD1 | TGTGCCAGCAGCCCCAGACAGGGGATGATTGAGACCCAGTACTTC | CASSPRQGMIETQYF
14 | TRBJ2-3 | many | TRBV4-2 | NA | TGTGCCAGCAGCCAAGTTATACGCACAGATACGCAGTATTTT | CASSQVIRTDTQYF
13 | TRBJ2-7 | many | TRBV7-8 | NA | TGTGCCAGCAGCTTGAGGGGTGGATACGAGCAGTACTTC | CASSLRGGYEQYF
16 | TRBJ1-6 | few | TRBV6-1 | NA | TGTGCCAGCAGTGACAGACAGTCATACTATAATTCACCCCTCCACTTT | CASSDRQSYYNSPLHF
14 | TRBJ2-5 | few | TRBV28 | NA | TGTGCCAGCAGTCCGACAGTGCGGGCCGAGACCCAGTACTTC | CASSPTVRAETQYF
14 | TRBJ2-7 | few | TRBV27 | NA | TGTGCCAGCAGTTTAGATGTTAGCGGCTACGAGCAGTACTTC | CASSLDVSGYEQYF
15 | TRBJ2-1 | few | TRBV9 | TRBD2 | TGTGCCAGCAGCGTGAGCGGGAGTTCCTACAATGAGCAGTTCTTC | CASSVSGSSYNEQFF
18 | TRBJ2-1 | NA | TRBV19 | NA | TGTGCCAGTAGTATGGGACGGAGGACAACCCCGCTCTACAATGAGCAGTTCTTC | CASSMGRRTTPLYNEQFF
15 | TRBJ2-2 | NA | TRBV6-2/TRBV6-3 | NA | TGTGCCAGCCGTCTGAGAGAAACGAACACCGGGGAGCTGTTTTTT | CASRLRETNTGELFF
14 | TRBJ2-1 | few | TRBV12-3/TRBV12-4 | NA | TGTGCCAGCTCGGCTCGGATCACCTACAATGAGCAGTTCTTC | CASSARITYNEQFF
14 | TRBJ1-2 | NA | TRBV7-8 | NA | TGTGCCAGCAGCAGCTCCAGGGGATCCTATGGCTACACCTTC | CASSSSRGSYGYTF
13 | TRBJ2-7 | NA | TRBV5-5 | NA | TGTGCCAGCAGCTCCCAGAGCTCCTACGAGCAGTACTTC | CASSSQSSYEQYF
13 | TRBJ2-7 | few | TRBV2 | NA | TGTGCCAGCAGTGTTCGCGGGATCTACGAGCAGTACTTC | CASSVRGIYEQYF
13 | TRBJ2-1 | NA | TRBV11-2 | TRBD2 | TGTGCCAGCAGCCGTCCGGGGGGGAATGAGCAGTTCTTC | CASSRPGGNEQFF
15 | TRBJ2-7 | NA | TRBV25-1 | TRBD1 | TGTGCCAGCAGTGACCCGGACAGGGGCTCCTACGAGCAGTACTTC | CASSDPDRGSYEQYF
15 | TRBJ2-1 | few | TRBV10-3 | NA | TGTGCCATCAGTACTACACAGAGCTCCTACAATGAGCAGTTCTTC | CAISTTQSSYNEQFF
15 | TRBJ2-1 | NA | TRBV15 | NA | TGTGCCACCAGCAGATACAGGGGTGGGGGGGATGAGCAGTTCTTC | CATSRYRGGGDEQFF
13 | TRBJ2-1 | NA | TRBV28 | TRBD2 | TGTGCCAGCAGTTTAAGAGAAGCGGGGGGGCGGTTCTTC | CASSLREAGGRFF
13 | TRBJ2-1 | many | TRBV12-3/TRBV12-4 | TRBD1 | TGTGCCAGCAGTGACAGGGCATGGAGTGAGCAGTTCTTC | CASSDRAWSEQFF
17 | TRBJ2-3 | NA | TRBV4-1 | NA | TGCGCCAGCAGCCAAGATCAGGCAGGGGCGAGCACAGATACGCAGTATTTT | CASSQDQAGASTDTQYF
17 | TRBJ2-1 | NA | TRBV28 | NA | TGTGCCAGCAGTTTATTGGGGGCTCCAAGCTCCTACAATGAGCAGTTCTTC | CASSLLGAPSSYNEQFF
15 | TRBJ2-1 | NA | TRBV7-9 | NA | TGTGCCAGCAGCACCGGGATCTACCCTGACAATGAGCAGTTCTTC | CASSTGIYPDNEQFF
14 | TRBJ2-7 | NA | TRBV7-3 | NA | TGTGCCAGCAGCCTCCGACCACAGGGTTACGAGCAGTACTTC | CASSLRPQGYEQYF
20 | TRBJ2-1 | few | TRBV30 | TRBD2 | TGTGCCTGGATGCCTGTGGGGCTAGCGGGAGTGGGGGAAATGAGCAATGAGCAGTTCTTC | CAWMPVGLAGVGEMSNEQFF
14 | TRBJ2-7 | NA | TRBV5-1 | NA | TGCGCCAGCAGCTTGGGCAGGATATCCTACGAGCAGTACTTC | CASSLGRISYEQYF
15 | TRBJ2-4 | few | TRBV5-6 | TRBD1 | TGTGCCAGCATCTGGGAAGGGGGCGAGGCGAACATTCAGTACTTC | CASIWEGGEANIQYF
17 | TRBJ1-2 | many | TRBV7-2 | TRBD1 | TGTGCCAGCAGCCGCAGAGCGGGGACAGTTTCTAACTATGGCTACACCTTC | CASSRRAGTVSNYGYTF
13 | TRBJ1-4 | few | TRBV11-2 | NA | TGTGCCAGCAGCTTAGTTTCGCAGGAAAAACTGTTTTTT | CASSLVSQEKLFF